This TCR beta chain was obtained from a study of CXCR3-negative and CXCR3-positive naive CD8 T cells. Study findings and constraints: Naive cells with CXCR3 showed TRB CDR3s that were more hydrophobic than those in CXCR3-negative naive cells.

For this clonotype: What it recognizes is unknown.

The CDR3 totals 20 residues. In germline, CDR1 is MDHEN, CDR2 SYDVKM. The TRB libraries of cDNA were built by UMI-labeled 5' RACE. Each CDR3 protein gets one entry in TCRdb, which reprocessed the 5' RACE reads and gives no DNA. The table counts under 75,000 distinct CDR3 sequences; around 0.7% lies in the top ten. The rearrangement uses TRBV28 and TRBJ2-6; as DNA is missing, the TRBD1 call by TCRdb cannot be tested. The clonotype comes from a human donor in good health. Some clones in this sample may be carry-over from other donors' samples. The sample taken for sequencing was naive CXCR3+ CD8+ T cells from blood. Regarding subset: CD45RO-CCR7+CD27+CD95- naive CD8+ T cells expressing CXCR3 (TNR3+). The CDR3 region is CASSSRDSTYPFSGANVLTF.